The subject of this entry is one TCR beta chain. What this receptor recognizes is not known. Base qualities are not recorded, but no much larger clone differs from it by a single base. This sample was taken from a study of CD8 T cells in Susac syndrome (dated 2019 in TCRdb). With respect to the entire study: Repertoire sequencing was used to test whether CD8+ T cell activation and differentiation in Susac syndrome was antigen driven. Clonality of the CD8+ T cell repertoire was compared between over 10 healthy donors, about 14 Susac syndrome patients and roughly 16 multiple sclerosis patients.

Overall study results and their limits: The TCR sequencing and HLA analysis was acknowledged to have included a relatively small number of individuals.

V lost 7 bases and J lost 4 bases, and the count of bases not matched to a germline gene is 13. The CDR3 has 16 amino acids, counting the end cysteine and phenylalanine. Here the CDR3 DNA is all that survives: 48 bases in frame from base 1. The germline V gene (reference sequence) gives CDR1 as LNHDA and CDR2 as SQIVND. RNA was extracted using the RNeasy kit, and roughly 0.5 to 1 ug of the RNA was reverse transcribed with random hexamers. TCR beta CDR3 regions were amplified with the immunoSEQ multiplex PCR assay covering 54 Vbeta and 13 Jbeta segments. PCR amplification bias was corrected by using a synthetic template baseline for primer optimization and computational correction. Under the source paper's analysis protocol: Reads were annotated to V, D and J genes according to IMGT and were analyzed with immunoSEQ Analyzer, with only productive sequences retained. Clonality was calculated as one minus the Shannon entropy normalized by log2 of the number of productive unique sequences. For each patient and control, public and private clones were evaluated within the 100 most prevalent clones. A clone was defined as Susac-specific if it was absent from the healthy and MS cohorts, from over 1,000 published viral clones and from other ImmuneACCESS disease sequences. TCRdb reprocessing: public reads trimmed at Q25 with fastp, clones called with MiXCR, in-frame beta chains kept. Rows with one shared CDR3 protein collapse into an entry with the most common genes and DNA. The V and J calls come from TCRdb's annotation, not from the publication. Across this sample there are some 260,000 distinct CDR3 sequences, with about 85% seen only once. The top ten clonotypes cover approximately 0.12% of the sample.

High-throughput TCR beta sequencing profiled peripheral blood CD8+ and CD4+ T cells from healthy donors, Susac syndrome patients and multiple sclerosis patients. Multiple sclerosis controls were treatment-naive patients with stable or active relapsing-remitting disease fulfilling revised McDonald criteria. CD8+ TEMRA cells were enriched by FACS, while bulk CD8+ and CD4+ T cells were purified by magnetic negative isolation. Blood was collected in EDTA tubes and processed within 24 hours, with PBMCs isolated through density gradient centrifugation. PBMCs destined for TCR sequencing were cryopreserved in liquid nitrogen and later thawed in a 37 °C water bath. A purity of at least 90% was achieved for sorted or isolated CD4+, CD8+ and CD8+ TEMRA cells.

Sequencing was carried out using CD8+ T cells from PBMCs. The sequence links TRBV19 to TRBJ2-1; 7 junctional bases match TRBD1. The source is a human donor with multiple sclerosis. At the DNA level, the sequence is TGTGCCAGTACCGACGGACAGGCCCCCCAGTACAATGAGCAGTTCTTC. This sequence encodes CASTDGQAPQYNEQFF.